This entry lists 26 T cell receptor beta chains sequenced from one sample in a study of blood T cell repertoires in COVID-19. Measured with immunoSEQ multiplex PCR; TCRdb has only the in-frame clones, and not every one. The data contain 210,000 or so clones, about 84% of them singletons. The specimen was PBMCs or T cells enriched from blood (not recorded which). The receptors derive from a man aged 25 to 40 with acute COVID-19.

This sequence joins TRBV6-2 or TRBV6-3 and TRBJ1-3; D ambiguous. This CDR3 spans 16 amino acids. Deletions cut 5 bases from V and 0 bases from J, with 14 bases between. CDR1 is MNHEY and CDR2 is SVGEGT in the germline V gene. CDR3 coding DNA: TGTGCCAGCAGTACAGACGTGGAAGTCTCTGGAAACACCATATATTTT. Amino acid sequence: CASSTDVEVSGNTIYF.

The chain combines TRBV4-1 with TRBJ1-1; weak D call: TRBD1 (5 bases). CDR1 and CDR2 from the germline V gene are MGHRA and YSYEKL. This CDR3 is built from 14 residues. The V and J ends lost 3 bases and 7 bases respectively, with 15 bases between them. The CDR3 is CASSQAFGTDEAFF. The CDR3 nucleotides read TGCGCCAGCAGCCAGGCTTTTGGGACTGATGAAGCTTTCTTT.

This sequence joins TRBV5-1 and TRBJ2-7, with 7 nucleotides matching TRBD1. CDR3 length: 14 amino acids. V shed 4 bases, J shed 3 bases, and the junction held 7 bases outside the gene matches. Looked up from germline, CDR1 is SGHRS and CDR2 is YFSETQ. The CDR3 here is CASSLGTVLYEQYF. The CDR3 DNA reads as TGCGCCAGCAGCCTCGGGACAGTACTCTACGAGCAGTACTTC.

The chain uses TRBV7-9 and TRBJ1-2; D unclear. Trimming left V 6 bases short and J 2 bases short, with 10 bases between. The germline CDR1 and CDR2 sequences are SEHNR and FQNEAQ (reference sequence). This CDR3 spans 13 amino acids. The CDR3 DNA reads as TGTGCCAGCAGGGCAGACGGGAACTATGGCTACACCTTC. Translating it yields CASRADGNYGYTF. Full variable domain (rest looked up from reference TRBV7-9 and TRBJ1-2): DTGVSQNPRHKITKRGQNVTFRCDPISEHNRLYWYRQTLGQGPEFLTYFQNEAQLEKSRLLSDRFSAERPKGSFSTLEIQRTEQGDSAMYLCASRADGNYGYTFGSGTRLTVV.

The chain has TRBV5-1 and TRBJ2-5, with D tentatively TRBD1 (5 bases). This CDR3 is built from 15 residues. Trimming pared 10 bases from V and 1 base from J, leaving 20 bases between. CDR1 SGHRS and CDR2 YFSETQ come from the germline V gene. The CDR3 DNA is TGCGCCTGCCGACAGACACAGACCGCCCAAGAGACCCAGTACTTC. It yields the protein CACRQTQTAQETQYF.

The CDR3 here is CASSLKRDTEAFF. CDR3 sequence (DNA): TGCGCCAGCAGTCTTAAGAGAGACACTGAAGCTTTCTTT. This chain uses TRBV10-1 with TRBJ1-1; D gene unclear. The CDR3 is 13 amino acids. The V end was cut by 5 bases, the J end by 3 bases, with 10 bases between. Looked up from germline, CDR1 is WNHNN and CDR2 is SYGVQD (reference sequence).

The chain joins TRBV5-1 to TRBJ2-3; possibly TRBD2 for D (5 bases). Germline lookup yields CDR1 SGHRS and CDR2 YFSETQ. The V gene lost 3 bases and the J gene lost 0 bases, with 11 bases spanning the gap. The CDR3 extends over 15 amino acids. CDR3 DNA: TGCGCCAGCAGCTCCCTCCCGGGGAGCACAGATACGCAGTATTTT. It encodes CASSSLPGSTDTQYF.

The chain carries TRBV5-4 and TRBJ2-7; the D is unclear. The germline CDR1 and CDR2 sequences are SGHNT and YYREEE (reference sequence). The CDR3 runs to 13 residues. The V and J ends lost 1 base and 2 bases respectively, with 7 bases between them. The CDR3 DNA sequence: TGTGCCAGCAGCTTGTCGGGTACCTACGAGCAGTACTTC. Its protein product is CASSLSGTYEQYF.

The V call is TRBV5-1, the J call TRBJ1-1, with D possibly being TRBD1 (5 bases). The CDR3 runs 14 residues. V was cut by 4 bases and J by 8 bases, with 18 bases left in between. Germline values: CDR1 SGHRS, CDR2 YFSETQ. CDR3 bases: TGCGCCAGCAGCGCGGGGTCTGGGGGATTGGAAGCTTTCTTT. This gives the protein CASSAGSGGLEAFF.

The chain uses TRBV6-5 and TRBJ2-7; D unresolved. The germline CDR1 and CDR2 sequences are MNHEY and SVGAGI. V was trimmed by 7 bases and J by 3 bases, leaving 13 bases between them. The CDR3 runs to 13 residues. CDR3 DNA sequence: TGTGCCAGCACCCGCGAGTTCCACTACGAGCAGTACTTC. Translating gives CASTREFHYEQYF.

V and J are TRBV9 and TRBJ2-7, with 9 bases matching TRBD1. The CDR3 spans 12 residues. Germline V lookup: CDR1 SGDLS, CDR2 YYNGEE. The V segment lost 7 bases and the J segment 2 bases; nucleotides outside the gene matches: 1. The CDR3 DNA sequence: TGTGCCAGCGGGACAGGGACCTACGAGCAGTACTTC. This sequence encodes CASGTGTYEQYF.

The chain recombines TRBV2 with TRBJ2-1, with 14 bases lining up with TRBD2. Looked up from germline, CDR1 is SNHLY and CDR2 is FYNNEI. The V and J ends lost 1 base and 6 bases, in that order; junction bases with no gene match: 2. The length of the CDR3 is 16 residues. The CDR3 nucleotides are TGTGCCAGCAGTGAAGGACTAGCGGGGGGGCGCAATGAGCAGTTCTTC. It yields the protein CASSEGLAGGRNEQFF.

This sequence joins TRBV5-5 and TRBJ1-1, with D maybe TRBD1 (5 bases). Germline lookup yields CDR1 SGHKS and CDR2 YYEKEE (reference sequence). Trimming stripped 4 bases from V and 0 bases from J, with 10 bases between. The CDR3 contains 14 residues. CDR3 sequence reads: CASSGAGVNTEAFF. In DNA form, the CDR3 reads TGTGCCAGCAGCGGAGCGGGGGTGAACACTGAAGCTTTCTTT. Supplemented by reference TRBV5-5 and TRBJ1-1, the full variable domain reads DAGVTQSPTHLIKTRGQQVTLRCSPISGHKSVSWYQQVLGQGPQFIFQYYEKEERGRGNFPDRFSARQFPNYSSELNVNALLLGDSALYLCASSGAGVNTEAFFGQGTRLTVV.

This clone appeared a few times. The V call is TRBV28, the J call TRBJ2-1, with D possibly TRBD1 on 8 matching bases. The CDR3 runs to 17 residues. Trimming took off 4 bases at V and 6 bases at J, with 22 bases between the two ends. The V gene's germline CDR1 is MDHEN and CDR2 SYDVKM. CDR3 in DNA: TGTGCCAGCAGTTGGCCCCTCGACAGGGGAGGGGGCAATGAGCAGTTCTTC. Translation: CASSWPLDRGGGNEQFF.

The genes are TRBV5-4 and TRBJ1-1; possible D gene TRBD1, 6 bases. Trimming cost V 0 bases and J 4 bases, with 13 bases left between them. The germline CDR1 and CDR2 sequences are SGHNT and YYREEE (reference sequence). CDR3 length equals 15 residues. The CDR3 coding sequence is TGTGCCAGCAGCTTGGTTACCCAGGGGAGCACTGAAGCTTTCTTT. Protein: CASSLVTQGSTEAFF.

The gene calls are TRBV4-2 and TRBJ2-5; 8 bases are shared with TRBD2. The V and J ends lost 0 bases and 1 base, in that order; junction bases with no gene match: 7. This CDR3 region has 17 residues. Looked up from germline, CDR1 is LGHNA and CDR2 is YNFKEQ. CDR3 region: CASSQDGAGGPQETQYF. The CDR3 nucleotides are TGTGCCAGCAGCCAAGATGGGGCGGGGGGACCCCAAGAGACCCAGTACTTC.

This chain joins TRBV7-9 and TRBJ2-1; 9 bases match TRBD1. The CDR3 runs 15 residues. Germline CDR1 SEHNR, CDR2 FQNEAQ (reference sequence). Germline trimming cut 5 bases from V and 5 bases from J; bases unmatched to any gene: 7. The CDR3 sequence: CASSPGQGGNNEQFF. For the CDR3, the DNA is TGTGCCAGCAGCCCGGGACAGGGTGGGAACAATGAGCAGTTCTTC. The whole variable domain, filled in from reference TRBV7-9 and TRBJ2-1, reads DTGVSQNPRHKITKRGQNVTFRCDPISEHNRLYWYRQTLGQGPEFLTYFQNEAQLEKSRLLSDRFSAERPKGSFSTLEIQRTEQGDSAMYLCASSPGQGGNNEQFFGPGTRLTVL.

The chain has TRBV19 and TRBJ1-5, with 7 nucleotides matching TRBD1. Germline-derived CDR1 and CDR2 are LNHDA and SQIVND (reference sequence). V lost 7 bases and J lost 1; bases outside the gene matches: 7. The CDR3 runs 15 residues. The CDR3 bases are TGTGCCAGTATTCCGACAGGGACAAGCAATCAGCCCCAGCATTTT. It specifies CASIPTGTSNQPQHF.

This chain uses TRBV11-2 with TRBJ1-6; a possible D gene is TRBD1 (5 bases). This CDR3 comprises 13 residues. Germline values: CDR1 SGHAT, CDR2 FQNNGV. V lost 2 bases and J lost 9, with 8 bases in between. CDR3 sequence (DNA): TGTGCCAGCAGCTTACAGGGTAGTTCACCCCTCCACTTT. Protein product: CASSLQGSSPLHF.

In its sample, this clone was seen many times. The rearrangement uses TRBV27 and TRBJ2-6; 8 nucleotides agree with TRBD1. Germline V CDR1 and CDR2: MNHEY, SMNVEV (reference sequence). V dropped 6 bases and J dropped 1; count of bases not matched to a gene: 8. This CDR3 has 17 residues. The CDR3 DNA sequence: TGTGCCAGCAGGGGACAGGTATTAGTATCTGGGGCCAACGTCCTGACTTTC. Translated: CASRGQVLVSGANVLTF.

The rearrangement joins TRBV19 to TRBJ1-2; 8 bases agree with TRBD1. V trimming: 6 bases; J trimming: 1 base; junction bases outside the gene matches: 1. Germline CDR1 LNHDA, CDR2 SQIVND (reference sequence). This CDR3 has 13 residues. In DNA, the CDR3 is TGTGCCAGTAGCACAGGGGGTAACTATGGCTACACCTTC. It is translated as CASSTGGNYGYTF. Together with reference TRBV19 and TRBJ1-2, the CDR3 gives the full variable domain: DGGITQSPKYLFRKEGQNVTLSCEQNLNHDAMYWYRQDPGQGLRLIYYSQIVNDFQKGDIAEGYSVSREKKESFPLTVTSAQKNPTAFYLCASSTGGNYGYTFGSGTRLTVV.

J is TRBJ1-5 and V is TRBV12-5; D is undetermined. The germline gives CDR1 LGHNT, CDR2 FRNRAP. CDR3 length: 15 amino acids. The germline V and J ends were trimmed by 0 bases and 0 bases, with 6 bases remaining between them. CDR3 sequence reads: CASGLVQHSNQPQHF. For the CDR3, the DNA is TGTGCTAGTGGTTTGGTACAGCATAGCAATCAGCCCCAGCATTTT.

The chain employs TRBV28 and TRBJ2-3, with a weak D call TRBD1 (6 bases). The CDR3 runs to 15 residues. Trimming pared 3 bases from V and 1 base from J, leaving 11 bases between. The germline CDR1 and CDR2 sequences are MDHEN and SYDVKM. Written as DNA, the CDR3 is TGTGCCAGCAGTTTCAGGGGTCTTGGCACAGATACGCAGTATTTT. Residues: CASSFRGLGTDTQYF.

V usage is TRBV15 and J usage is TRBJ2-5, with TRBD2 as a possible D gene (5 bases). Trimming took off 0 bases at V and 2 bases at J, with 7 bases between the two ends. The CDR3 loop spans 14 amino acids. Germline V gene data show CDR1 as LNHNV and CDR2 as YYDKDF (reference sequence). The CDR3 coding sequence is TGTGCCACCAGCAGAGATGGAGGACAAGAGACCCAGTACTTC. This gives the protein CATSRDGGQETQYF.

This clone was counted a single time. The chain is built from TRBV6-5 and TRBJ1-1; D uncertain. Germline lookup yields CDR1 MNHEY and CDR2 SVGAGI. This CDR3 is 13 amino acids long. V was clipped by 8 bases and J by 2 bases, with 12 bases between them. The chain's CDR3 is CASLGGRNTEAFF. In DNA, the CDR3 is TGTGCCAGCTTAGGAGGAAGAAACACTGAAGCTTTCTTT.

The V call is TRBV27, the J call TRBJ2-1; 12 nucleotides line up with TRBD2. There are 14 residues in the CDR3. V was clipped by 6 bases and J by 7 bases; unmatched bases: 4. Germline-derived CDR1 and CDR2 are MNHEY and SMNVEV (reference sequence). CDR3 in DNA: TGTGCCAGCAGACTAGCGGGGGGTACTAATGAGCAGTTCTTC. Amino acids: CASRLAGGTNEQFF.